This entry features one T cell receptor (beta chain) sequence. Antigen unknown. The PCR made use of 60 Vbeta and 13 Jbeta primers. Sequenced by immunoSEQ multiplex PCR; TCRdb stores in-frame clones only, minus some. The table includes under 200,000 clones, 84% detected once. This record comes from a study of cytomegalovirus exposure and HLA in healthy donors. Study-level findings and limits: Per published accounts, TCR beta sequences correctly predicted the HLA-A and HLA-B alleles of most subjects. It was reported in a later analysis that an Asian-associated ancestry cluster showed fewer N-insertions than the roughly 670-donor mean. There were several of the most significant clusters that appeared linked to common viral pathogens in a later analysis.

The CDR3 loop spans 16 amino acids. Germline lookup yields CDR1 SGHVS and CDR2 FNYEAQ. Trimming shortened V by 0 bases and J by 1 base, and 12 bases separated the two germline ends. The receptor's source is a man aged 25 to 40 in good health and CMV-seronegative. Source material: PBMCs. The chain links TRBV7-6 to TRBJ1-1; D not resolved. The CDR3 is CASSLAHRGGNTEAFF. CDR3 DNA: TGTGCCAGCAGCTTAGCGCATCGGGGAGGGAACACTGAAGCTTTCTTT. The variable domain in full, completed from reference TRBV7-6 and TRBJ1-1, reads GAGVSQSPRYKVTKRGQDVALRCDPISGHVSLYWYRQALGQGPEFLTYFNYEAQQDKSGLPNDRFSAERPEGSISTLTIQRTEQRDSAMYRCASSLAHRGGNTEAFFGQGTRLTVV.